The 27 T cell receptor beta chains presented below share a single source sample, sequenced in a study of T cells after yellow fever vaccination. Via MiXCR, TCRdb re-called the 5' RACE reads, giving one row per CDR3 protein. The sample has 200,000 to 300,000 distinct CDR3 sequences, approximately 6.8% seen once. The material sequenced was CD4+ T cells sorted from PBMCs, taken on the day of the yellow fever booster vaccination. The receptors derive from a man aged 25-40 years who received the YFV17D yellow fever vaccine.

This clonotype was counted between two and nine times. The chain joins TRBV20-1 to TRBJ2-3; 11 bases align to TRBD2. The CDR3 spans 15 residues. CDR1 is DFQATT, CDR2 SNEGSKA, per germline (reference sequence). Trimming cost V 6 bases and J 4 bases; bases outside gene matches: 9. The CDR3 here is CSAELTSGNSDTQYF. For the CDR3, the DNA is TGCAGTGCCGAGCTGACTAGCGGGAATTCAGATACGCAGTATTTT.

The CDR3 spells CASSQNIGGGPEQFF. The CDR3 DNA is TGTGCCAGCAGCCAAAACATAGGGGGGGGTCCTGAGCAGTTCTTC. The V call is TRBV3-1, the J call TRBJ2-1; weak D call: TRBD2 (7 bases). CDR1 is LGHDT and CDR2 is YNNKEL in the germline V gene (reference sequence). This CDR3 is built from 15 residues. V lost 2 bases and J lost 9, with 17 bases in between.

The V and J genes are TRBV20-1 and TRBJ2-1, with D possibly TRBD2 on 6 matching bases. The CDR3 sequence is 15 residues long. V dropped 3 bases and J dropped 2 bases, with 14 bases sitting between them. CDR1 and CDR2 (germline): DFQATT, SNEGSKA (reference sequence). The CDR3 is CSASWAGRAYNEQFF. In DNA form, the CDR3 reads TGCAGTGCTAGCTGGGCGGGACGGGCCTACAATGAGCAGTTCTTC.

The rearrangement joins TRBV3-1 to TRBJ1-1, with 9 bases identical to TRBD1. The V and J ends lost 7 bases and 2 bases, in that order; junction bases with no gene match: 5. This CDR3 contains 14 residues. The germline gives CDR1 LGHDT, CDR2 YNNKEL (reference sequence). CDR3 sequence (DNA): TGTGCCAGCACCCGACAGGGGGTAAACACTGAAGCTTTCTTT. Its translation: CASTRQGVNTEAFF.

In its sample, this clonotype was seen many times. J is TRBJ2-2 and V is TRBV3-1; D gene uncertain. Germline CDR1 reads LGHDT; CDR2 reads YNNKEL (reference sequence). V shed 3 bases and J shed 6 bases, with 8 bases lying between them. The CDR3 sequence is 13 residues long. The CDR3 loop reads CASSHLRAGELFF. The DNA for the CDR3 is TGTGCCAGCAGCCATCTACGAGCCGGGGAGCTGTTTTTT.

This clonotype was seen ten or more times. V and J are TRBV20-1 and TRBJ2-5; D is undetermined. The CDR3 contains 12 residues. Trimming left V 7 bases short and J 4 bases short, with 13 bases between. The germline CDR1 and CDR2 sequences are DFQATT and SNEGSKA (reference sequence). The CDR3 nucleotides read TGCAGTGTTCGCCCTCTGGGAGAGACCCAGTACTTC. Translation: CSVRPLGETQYF.

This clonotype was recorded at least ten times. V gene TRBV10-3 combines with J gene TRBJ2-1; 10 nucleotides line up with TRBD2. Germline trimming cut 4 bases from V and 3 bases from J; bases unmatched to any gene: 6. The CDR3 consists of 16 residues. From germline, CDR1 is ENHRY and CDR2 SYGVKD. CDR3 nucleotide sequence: TGTGCCATCAGTGGCGGTAGCGGGGGGAACTACAATGAGCAGTTCTTC. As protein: CAISGGSGGNYNEQFF.

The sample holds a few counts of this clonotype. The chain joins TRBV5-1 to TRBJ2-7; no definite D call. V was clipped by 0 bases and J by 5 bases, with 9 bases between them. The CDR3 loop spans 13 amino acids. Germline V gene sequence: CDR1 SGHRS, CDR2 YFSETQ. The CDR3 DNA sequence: TGCGCCAGCAGCTTGGCCCGGACGGACGAGCAGTACTTC. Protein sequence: CASSLARTDEQYF.

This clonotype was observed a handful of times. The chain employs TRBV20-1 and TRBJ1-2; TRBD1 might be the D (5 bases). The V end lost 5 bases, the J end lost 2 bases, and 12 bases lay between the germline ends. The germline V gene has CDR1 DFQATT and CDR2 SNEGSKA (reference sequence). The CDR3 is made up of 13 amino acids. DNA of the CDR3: TGCAGTGCTGGGACGGATCGAAACTATGGCTACACCTTC. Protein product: CSAGTDRNYGYTF.

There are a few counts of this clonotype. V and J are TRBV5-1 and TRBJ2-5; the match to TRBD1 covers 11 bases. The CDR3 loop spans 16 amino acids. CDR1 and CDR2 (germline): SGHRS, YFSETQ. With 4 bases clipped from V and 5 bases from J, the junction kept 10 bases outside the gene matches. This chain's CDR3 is CASSQTGTGGGETQYF. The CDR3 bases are TGCGCCAGCAGCCAGACCGGGACAGGGGGGGGGGAGACCCAGTACTTC.

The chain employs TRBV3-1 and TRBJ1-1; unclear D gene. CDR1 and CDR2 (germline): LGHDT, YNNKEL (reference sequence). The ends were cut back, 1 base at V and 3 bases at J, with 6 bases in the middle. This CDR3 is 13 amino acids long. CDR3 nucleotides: TGTGCCAGCAGCCAAGTCCCTGACACTGAAGCTTTCTTT. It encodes CASSQVPDTEAFF.

The CDR3 protein is CASSFAGSNQPQHF. The CDR3 DNA sequence: TGTGCCAGCAGCTTCGCTGGTAGCAATCAGCCCCAGCATTTT. The chain has TRBV5-4 and TRBJ1-5; D not certain. CDR1 and CDR2 (germline): SGHNT, YYREEE (reference sequence). The CDR3 consists of 14 residues. V was shortened by 2 bases and J by 0 bases, with 6 bases between the two germline ends.

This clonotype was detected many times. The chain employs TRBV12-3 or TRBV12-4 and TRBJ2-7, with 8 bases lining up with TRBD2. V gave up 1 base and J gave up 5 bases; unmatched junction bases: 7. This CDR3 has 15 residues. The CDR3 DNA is TGTGCCAGCAGTTTAGGGTTAGCGGGATTAAACGAGCAGTACTTC. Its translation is CASSLGLAGLNEQYF.

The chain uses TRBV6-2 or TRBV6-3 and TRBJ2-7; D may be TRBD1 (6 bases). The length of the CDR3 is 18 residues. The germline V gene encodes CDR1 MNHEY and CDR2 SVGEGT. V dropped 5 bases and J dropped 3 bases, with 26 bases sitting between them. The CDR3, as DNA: TGTGCCAGCAGTCCCCCGGTTCCCAACAGGGAATCCAACTACGAGCAGTACTTC. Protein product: CASSPPVPNRESNYEQYF.

The CDR3 DNA follows: TGTGCCAGCAGCCACCGTTACGTTGGGGAGCTGTTTTTT. This codes for CASSHRYVGELFF. The V gene is TRBV7-9, the J gene TRBJ2-2; D gene uncertain. The V and J ends lost 5 bases and 8 bases respectively, with 12 bases between them. The germline CDR1 and CDR2 sequences are SEHNR and FQNEAQ (reference sequence). CDR3 length equals 13 residues.

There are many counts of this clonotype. The CDR3 loop reads CASSPLGDKTGELFF. The CDR3 bases are TGTGCCAGCTCACCATTGGGGGACAAAACCGGGGAGCTGTTTTTT. The V and J genes are TRBV18 and TRBJ2-2, with a tentative D call TRBD1 (6 bases). Germline V gene sequence: CDR1 KGHSH, CDR2 LQKENI. Trimming took 2 bases from V and 5 from J, leaving 12 bases between them. The CDR3 runs to 15 residues.

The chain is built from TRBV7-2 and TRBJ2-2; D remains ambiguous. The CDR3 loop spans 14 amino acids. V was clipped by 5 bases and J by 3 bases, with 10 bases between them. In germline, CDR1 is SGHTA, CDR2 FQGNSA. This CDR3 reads CASSPNGYTGELFF. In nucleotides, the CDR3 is TGTGCCAGCAGCCCTAATGGGTACACCGGGGAGCTGTTTTTT.

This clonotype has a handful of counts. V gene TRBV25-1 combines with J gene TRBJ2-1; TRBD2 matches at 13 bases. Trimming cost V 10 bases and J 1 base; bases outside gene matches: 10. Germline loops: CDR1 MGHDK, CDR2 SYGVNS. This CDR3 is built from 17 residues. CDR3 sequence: CATRGTSGKRSYNEQFF. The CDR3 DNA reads TGTGCCACCAGGGGGACTAGCGGGAAACGGTCCTACAATGAGCAGTTCTTC.

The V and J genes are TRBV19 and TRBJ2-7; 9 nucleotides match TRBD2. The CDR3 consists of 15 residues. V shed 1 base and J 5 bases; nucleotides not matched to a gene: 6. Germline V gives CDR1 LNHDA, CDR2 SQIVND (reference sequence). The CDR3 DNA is TGTGCCAGTAGTATAGGTGCGGGAGGGCCCGACGAGCAGTACTTC. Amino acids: CASSIGAGGPDEQYF.

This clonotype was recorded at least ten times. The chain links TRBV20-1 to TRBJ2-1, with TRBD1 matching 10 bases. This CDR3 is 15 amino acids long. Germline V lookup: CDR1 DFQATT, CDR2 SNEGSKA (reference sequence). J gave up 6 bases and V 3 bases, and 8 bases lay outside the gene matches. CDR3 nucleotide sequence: TGCAGTGCTAGGGATAGGGACAGGGGATTCAATGAGCAGTTCTTC. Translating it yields CSARDRDRGFNEQFF.

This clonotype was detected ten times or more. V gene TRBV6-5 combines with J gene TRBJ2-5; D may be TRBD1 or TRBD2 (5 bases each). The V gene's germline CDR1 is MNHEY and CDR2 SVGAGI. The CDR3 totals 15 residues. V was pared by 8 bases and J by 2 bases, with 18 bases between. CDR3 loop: CASRHAGADQETQYF. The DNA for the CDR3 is TGTGCCAGCCGCCACGCCGGGGCCGATCAAGAGACCCAGTACTTC.

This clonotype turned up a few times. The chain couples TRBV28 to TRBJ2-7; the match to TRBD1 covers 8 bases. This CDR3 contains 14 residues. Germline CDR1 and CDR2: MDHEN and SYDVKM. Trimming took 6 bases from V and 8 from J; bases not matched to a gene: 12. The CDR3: CASRSSTGDPKQYF. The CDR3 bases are TGTGCCAGCAGATCGTCGACAGGGGACCCGAAGCAGTACTTC. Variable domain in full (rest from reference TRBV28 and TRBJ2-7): DVKVTQSSRYLVKRTGEKVFLECVQDMDHENMFWYRQDPGLGLRLIYFSYDVKMKEKGDIPEGYSVSREKKERFSLILESASTNQTSMYLCASRSSTGDPKQYFGPGTRLTVT.

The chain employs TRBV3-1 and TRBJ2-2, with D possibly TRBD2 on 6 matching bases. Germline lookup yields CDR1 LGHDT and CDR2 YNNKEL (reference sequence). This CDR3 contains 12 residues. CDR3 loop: CATGTFTGELFF. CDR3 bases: TGTGCAACCGGGACTTTCACCGGGGAGCTGTTTTTT. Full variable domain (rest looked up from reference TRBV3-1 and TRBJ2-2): DTAVSQTPKYLVTQMGNDKSIKCEQNLGHDTMYWYKQDSKKFLKIMFSYNNKELIINETVPNRFSPKSPDKAHLNLHINSLELGDSAVYFCATGTFTGELFFGEGSRLTVL.

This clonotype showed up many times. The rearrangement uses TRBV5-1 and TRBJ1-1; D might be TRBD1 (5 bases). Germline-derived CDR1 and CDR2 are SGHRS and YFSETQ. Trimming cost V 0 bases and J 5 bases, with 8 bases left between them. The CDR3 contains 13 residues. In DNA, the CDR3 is TGCGCCAGCAGCTTGGACGGGGGAACTGAAGCTTTCTTT. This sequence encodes CASSLDGGTEAFF. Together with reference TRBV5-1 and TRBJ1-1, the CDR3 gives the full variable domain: KAGVTQTPRYLIKTRGQQVTLSCSPISGHRSVSWYQQTPGQGLQFLFEYFSETQRNKGNFPGRFSGRQFSNSRSEMNVSTLELGDSALYLCASSLDGGTEAFFGQGTRLTVV.

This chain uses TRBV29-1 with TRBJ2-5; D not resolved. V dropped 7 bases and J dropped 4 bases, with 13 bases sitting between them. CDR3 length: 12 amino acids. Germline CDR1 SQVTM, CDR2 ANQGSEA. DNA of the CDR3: TGCAGCGCCCTAGGAGACCCAGAGACCCAGTACTTC. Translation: CSALGDPETQYF.

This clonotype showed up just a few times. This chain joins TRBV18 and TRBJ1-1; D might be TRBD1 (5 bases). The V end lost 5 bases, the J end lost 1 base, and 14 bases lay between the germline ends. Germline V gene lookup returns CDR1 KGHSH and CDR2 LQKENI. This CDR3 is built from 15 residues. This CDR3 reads CASSATTGANTEAFF. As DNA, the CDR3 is TGTGCCAGCTCAGCCACAACCGGGGCGAACACTGAAGCTTTCTTT.

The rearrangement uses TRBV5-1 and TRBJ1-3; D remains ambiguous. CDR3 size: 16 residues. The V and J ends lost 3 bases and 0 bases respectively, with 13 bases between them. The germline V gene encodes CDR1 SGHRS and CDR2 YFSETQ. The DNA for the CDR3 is TGCGCCAGCAGCTACTCGGACCAGAGCTCTGGAAACACCATATATTTT. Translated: CASSYSDQSSGNTIYF.